These T cell receptor beta chains were read from a single sample in a study of siplizumab effects on memory and regulatory T cells. Measured with immunoSEQ multiplex PCR; TCRdb has only the in-frame clones, and not every one. This sample yields over 12,000 clones, of which approximately 48% are seen a single time; about 9.4% belongs to the top ten. These TCRs' antigens remain unknown. Sequencing input: CFSE-low (dividing) CD4+ T cells sorted from an allogeneic mixed lymphocyte reaction. Source of these receptors: a human donor in good health; the cells came from an allogeneic mixed lymphocyte reaction. Each CDR3 is given with its conserved first and last residue. A D gene is named only where the DNA matches it firmly. Clone sizes are given selectively: once, few, many, or a class where the clone is expanded.

clone size: medium-sized
D gene: TRBD1
J gene: TRBJ1-2
V gene: TRBV2
CDR3 length: 13
CDR3 DNA: TGTGCCAGCAGCTCGACAGGGGTGGAGGGCTACACCTTC
CDR3 protein: CASSSTGVEGYTF

clone size: few
D gene: NA
J gene: TRBJ2-1
V gene: TRBV15
CDR3 length: 12
CDR3 DNA: TGTGCCACCTCGGTCGCTAACAATGAGCAGTTCTTC
CDR3 protein: CATSVANNEQFF

clone size: NA
D gene: NA
J gene: TRBJ1-2
V gene: TRBV18
CDR3 length: 13
CDR3 DNA: TGTGCCAGCTCACCAGGCCCAAGCGATGGCTACACCTTC
CDR3 protein: CASSPGPSDGYTF

clone size: few
D gene: TRBD1
J gene: TRBJ2-7
V gene: TRBV19
CDR3 length: 15
CDR3 DNA: TGTGCCAGTAGTGACGGGACAGGGGGTAAACACGAGCAGTACTTC
CDR3 protein: CASSDGTGGKHEQYF

clone size: few
D gene: TRBD1
J gene: TRBJ2-1
V gene: TRBV9
CDR3 length: 17
CDR3 DNA: TGTGCCAGCAGCGTAGGGTCCGGGACAGGGGGCTACAATGAGCAGTTCTTC
CDR3 protein: CASSVGSGTGGYNEQFF

clone size: few
D gene: TRBD2
J gene: TRBJ2-3
V gene: TRBV27
CDR3 length: 14
CDR3 DNA: TGTGCCAGCAGGGGACTAGGGGGCACAGATACGCAGTATTTT
CDR3 protein: CASRGLGGTDTQYF

clone size: NA
D gene: TRBD2
J gene: TRBJ2-5
V gene: TRBV9
CDR3 length: 13
CDR3 DNA: TGTGCCAGCAGCGCTAGCGGTCAAGAGACCCAGTACTTC
CDR3 protein: CASSASGQETQYF

clone size: NA
D gene: NA
J gene: TRBJ1-1
V gene: TRBV18
CDR3 length: 13
CDR3 DNA: TGTGCCAGCTCACCACAGAGGGATGTGACAGCTTTCTTT
CDR3 protein: CASSPQRDVTAFF

clone size: few
D gene: NA
J gene: TRBJ2-5
V gene: TRBV18
CDR3 length: 14
CDR3 DNA: TGTGCCAGCTCAATCTCGGACAGTCGAGAGACCCAGTACTTC
CDR3 protein: CASSISDSRETQYF

clone size: medium-sized
D gene: TRBD2
J gene: TRBJ2-4
V gene: TRBV2
CDR3 length: 12
CDR3 DNA: TGTGCCAGCTGGGGAGGGGTGGACATTCAGTACTTC
CDR3 protein: CASWGGVDIQYF

clone size: NA
D gene: NA
J gene: TRBJ1-1
V gene: TRBV5-4
CDR3 length: 13
CDR3 DNA: TGTGCCAGCAGCCCCGGTGGGAGAACGCCACCTTTCTTT
CDR3 protein: CASSPGGRTPPFF

clone size: NA
D gene: TRBD1
J gene: TRBJ2-7
V gene: TRBV11-2
CDR3 length: 17
CDR3 DNA: TGTGCCAGCAGCTTAGGCCCGGACAGGTCGGTGCACTACGAGCAGTACTTC
CDR3 protein: CASSLGPDRSVHYEQYF

clone size: NA
D gene: NA
J gene: TRBJ2-3
V gene: TRBV5-1
CDR3 length: 15
CDR3 DNA: TGCGCCAGCAGCTTAGGCAGGGCAGGCACAGATACGCAGTATTTT
CDR3 protein: CASSLGRAGTDTQYF

clone size: NA
D gene: TRBD1
J gene: TRBJ1-1
V gene: TRBV7-8
CDR3 length: 15
CDR3 DNA: TGTGCCAGCAGCCCGCGACAGGGACTGAACACTGAAGCTTTCTTT
CDR3 protein: CASSPRQGLNTEAFF

clone size: NA
D gene: TRBD1
J gene: TRBJ2-7
V gene: TRBV10-3
CDR3 length: 13
CDR3 DNA: TGTGCCATCAAAACAGGGGGCGGAGGGGAGCAGTACTTC
CDR3 protein: CAIKTGGGGEQYF

clone size: NA
D gene: NA
J gene: TRBJ2-1
V gene: TRBV11-2
CDR3 length: 15
CDR3 DNA: TGTGCCAGCAGCTTAGAACGGGGGGCGAACAATGAGCAGTTCTTC
CDR3 protein: CASSLERGANNEQFF

clone size: NA
D gene: NA
J gene: TRBJ2-3
V gene: TRBV10-3
CDR3 length: 12
CDR3 DNA: TGTGCCAGTAGCGGTAGAGGCGATACGCAGTATTTT
CDR3 protein: CASSGRGDTQYF

clone size: NA
D gene: NA
J gene: TRBJ2-1
V gene: TRBV7-8
CDR3 length: 14
CDR3 DNA: TGTGCCAGCAGCTTAGCGGGGGGGCCGTATGAGCAGTTCTTC
CDR3 protein: CASSLAGGPYEQFF

clone size: NA
D gene: TRBD2
J gene: TRBJ2-3
V gene: TRBV30
CDR3 length: 15
CDR3 DNA: TGTGCCTGGAACTCGCTAGCGGGGGCCACAGATACGCAGTATTTT
CDR3 protein: CAWNSLAGATDTQYF

clone size: NA
D gene: NA
J gene: TRBJ2-5
V gene: TRBV5-5
CDR3 length: 15
CDR3 DNA: TGTGCCAGCAGCTTGCTCCGGGGCGCACAGGAGACCCAGTACTTC
CDR3 protein: CASSLLRGAQETQYF

clone size: once
D gene: TRBD1
J gene: TRBJ1-2
V gene: TRBV6-1
CDR3 length: 13
CDR3 DNA: TGTGCCAGCAGCTCGACAGGGATTGTTGGCTACACCTTC
CDR3 protein: CASSSTGIVGYTF

clone size: NA
D gene: NA
J gene: TRBJ1-3
V gene: TRBV2
CDR3 length: 12
CDR3 DNA: TGTGCCAGCAAAATCAGTGGAAACACCATATATTTT
CDR3 protein: CASKISGNTIYF

clone size: few
D gene: NA
J gene: TRBJ2-1
V gene: TRBV25-1
CDR3 length: 16
CDR3 DNA: TGTGCCAGCAGTGAACTAGGGAGCGGGTCGCGGAATGAGCAGTTCTTC
CDR3 protein: CASSELGSGSRNEQFF